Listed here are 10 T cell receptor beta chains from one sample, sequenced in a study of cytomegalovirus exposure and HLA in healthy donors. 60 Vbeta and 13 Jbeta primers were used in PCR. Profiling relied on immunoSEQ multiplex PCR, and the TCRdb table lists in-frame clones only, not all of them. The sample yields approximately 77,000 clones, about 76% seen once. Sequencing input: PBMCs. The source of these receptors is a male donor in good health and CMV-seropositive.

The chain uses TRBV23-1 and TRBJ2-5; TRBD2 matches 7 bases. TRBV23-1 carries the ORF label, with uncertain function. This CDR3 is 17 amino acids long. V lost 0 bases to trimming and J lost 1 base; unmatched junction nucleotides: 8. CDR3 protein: CASSQSASGDFQETQYF. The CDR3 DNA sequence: TGCGCCAGCAGTCAATCGGCGAGCGGGGACTTCCAAGAGACCCAGTACTTC.

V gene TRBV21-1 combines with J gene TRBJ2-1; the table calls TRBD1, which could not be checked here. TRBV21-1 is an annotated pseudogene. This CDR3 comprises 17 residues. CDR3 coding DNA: TGTGCCAGCAGCAAAGACGACAGGGCAAGCTCCTACAATGAGCAGTTCTTC. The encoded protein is CASSKDDRASSYNEQFF.

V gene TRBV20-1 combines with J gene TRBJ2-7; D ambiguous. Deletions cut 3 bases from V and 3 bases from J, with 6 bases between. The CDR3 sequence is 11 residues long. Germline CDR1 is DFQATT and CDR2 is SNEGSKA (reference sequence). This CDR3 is CSARNSYEQYF. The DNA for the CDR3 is TGCAGTGCTAGGAACAGCTACGAGCAGTACTTC.

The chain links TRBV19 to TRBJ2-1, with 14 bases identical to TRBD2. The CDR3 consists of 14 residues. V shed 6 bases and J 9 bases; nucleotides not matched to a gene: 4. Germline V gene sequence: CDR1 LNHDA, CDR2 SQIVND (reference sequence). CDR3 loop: CASSGLAGGAEQFF. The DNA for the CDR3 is TGTGCCAGTAGCGGACTAGCGGGGGGTGCTGAGCAGTTCTTC.

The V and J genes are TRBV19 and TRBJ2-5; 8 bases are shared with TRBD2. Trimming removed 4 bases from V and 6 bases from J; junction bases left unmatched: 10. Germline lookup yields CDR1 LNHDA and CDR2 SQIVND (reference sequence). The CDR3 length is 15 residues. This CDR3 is CASSNVRGEKKTQYF. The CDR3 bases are TGTGCCAGTAGTAACGTGCGGGGGGAGAAGAAGACCCAGTACTTC.

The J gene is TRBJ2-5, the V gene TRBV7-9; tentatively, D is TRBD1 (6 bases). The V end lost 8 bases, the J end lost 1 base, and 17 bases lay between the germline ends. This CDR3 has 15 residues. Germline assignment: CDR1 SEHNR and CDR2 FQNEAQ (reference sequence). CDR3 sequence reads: CASGKGDNAQETQYF. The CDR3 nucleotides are TGTGCCAGCGGCAAGGGGGACAATGCCCAAGAGACCCAGTACTTC.

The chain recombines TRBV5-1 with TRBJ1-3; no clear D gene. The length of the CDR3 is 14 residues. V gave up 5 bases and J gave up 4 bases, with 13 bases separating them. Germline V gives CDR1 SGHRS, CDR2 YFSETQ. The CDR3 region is CASRDGSSGNTIYF. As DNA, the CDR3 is TGCGCCAGCAGAGACGGGAGTTCAGGAAACACCATATATTTT.

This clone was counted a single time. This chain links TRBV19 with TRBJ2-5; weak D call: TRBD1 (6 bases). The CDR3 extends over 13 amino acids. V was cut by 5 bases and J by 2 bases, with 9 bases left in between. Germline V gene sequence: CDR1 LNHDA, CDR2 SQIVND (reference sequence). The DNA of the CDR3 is TGTGCCAGTAGTGAAACAGGGCAAGAGACCCAGTACTTC. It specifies CASSETGQETQYF.

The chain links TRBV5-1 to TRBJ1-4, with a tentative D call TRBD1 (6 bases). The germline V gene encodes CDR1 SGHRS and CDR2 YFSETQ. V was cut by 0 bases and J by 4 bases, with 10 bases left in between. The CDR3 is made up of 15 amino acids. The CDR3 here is CASSLVQGSNEKLFF. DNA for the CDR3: TGCGCCAGCAGCTTGGTCCAGGGGAGTAATGAAAAACTGTTTTTT.

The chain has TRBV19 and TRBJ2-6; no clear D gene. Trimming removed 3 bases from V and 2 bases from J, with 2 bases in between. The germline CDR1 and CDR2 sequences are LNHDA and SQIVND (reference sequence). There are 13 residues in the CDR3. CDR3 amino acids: CASSITGANVLTF. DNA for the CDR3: TGTGCCAGTAGTATCACTGGGGCCAACGTCCTGACTTTC.